Sequencing of this TCR beta chain was carried out in a study of shared clonotypes between healthy human individuals. The repertoire was sequenced with immunoSEQ multiplex PCR; TCRdb's copy has only in-frame clones and lacks some. The sample includes about 490,000 clones, roughly 80% of them seen just once. The CDR3 is 15 residues long. CDR1 is MNHNS, CDR2 SASEGT, per germline. The ends were cut back, 5 bases at V and 2 bases at J, with 15 bases in the middle. The chain links TRBV6-1 to TRBJ1-1; D perhaps matches TRBD1 (6 bases). Sequencing was performed on PBMCs. This receptor was identified in a woman between 35 and 50 years old in good health. Some clones in this sample may be carry-over from other donors' samples. DNA for the CDR3: TGTGCCAGCAGTCCCCCCCAGGGGATAAACACTGAAGCTTTCTTT. Translation: CASSPPQGINTEAFF.